The 19 T cell receptor beta chains below all came from one sample that was sequenced in a study of blood T cell repertoires in COVID-19. Assay used: immunoSEQ multiplex PCR; TCRdb lists only in-frame clones, some missing. The sample yields roughly 70,000 clones, more than 70% seen once. Sequencing was performed on peripheral blood. The receptors derive from a man between 70 and 80 years old with acute or convalescent COVID-19.

V is TRBV7-9 and J is TRBJ2-1, with D perhaps matching TRBD2 (7 bases). V was clipped by 4 bases and J by 6 bases, with 16 bases between them. Germline CDR1 SEHNR, CDR2 FQNEAQ (reference sequence). The CDR3 spans 15 residues. The CDR3 DNA reads TGTGCCAGCAGCTACACCGGGGGGCTCTTCAATGAGCAGTTCTTC. Amino acid sequence: CASSYTGGLFNEQFF. Using reference TRBV7-9 and TRBJ2-1 for the parts outside the CDR3, the full variable domain is DTGVSQNPRHKITKRGQNVTFRCDPISEHNRLYWYRQTLGQGPEFLTYFQNEAQLEKSRLLSDRFSAERPKGSFSTLEIQRTEQGDSAMYLCASSYTGGLFNEQFFGPGTRLTVL.

The rearrangement joins TRBV18 to TRBJ2-5, with no clear D. Germline CDR1 is KGHSH and CDR2 is LQKENI. CDR3 size: 14 residues. V shed 3 bases and J shed 4 bases, with 12 bases lying between them. The CDR3 DNA reads TGTGCCAGCTCACCGCCGGTCCAAAGAGAGACCCAGTACTTC. It translates to CASSPPVQRETQYF.

This chain links TRBV3-1 (or the pseudogene TRBV3-2) with TRBJ2-7; 8 positions match TRBD2. There are 15 residues in the CDR3. V gave up 4 bases and J gave up 7 bases; unmatched junction bases: 12. Germline V gives CDR1 LGHDT, CDR2 YNNKEL (reference sequence). The CDR3 DNA reads TGTGCCAGCAGCCCGTGGGGCGGGGGGACCGGTGAGCAGTACTTC. Amino acid sequence: CASSPWGGGTGEQYF.

The chain is built from TRBV27 and TRBJ1-1; no firm D call. The CDR3 runs to 15 residues. V gave up 0 bases and J gave up 0 bases, with 8 bases separating them. Per the germline V gene, CDR1 is MNHEY and CDR2 is SMNVEV (reference sequence). The CDR3 loop reads CASSLSAGLNTEAFF. CDR3 DNA sequence: TGTGCCAGCAGTTTATCAGCAGGATTGAACACTGAAGCTTTCTTT.

The chain employs TRBV10-3 and TRBJ2-7; 10 bases are shared with TRBD1. The CDR3 loop spans 16 amino acids. J gave up 2 bases and V 4 bases, and 8 bases lay outside the gene matches. CDR1 is ENHRY and CDR2 is SYGVKD in the germline V gene. The CDR3 here is CAISARDRGIAYEQYF. The CDR3 bases are TGTGCCATCAGTGCCCGGGACAGGGGTATCGCCTACGAGCAGTACTTC.

This clone turned up a few times. The chain joins TRBV7-3 to TRBJ2-3; 7 bases map to TRBD1. With 5 bases clipped from V and 9 bases from J, the junction kept 5 bases outside the gene matches. Germline V gene lookup returns CDR1 SGHTA and CDR2 FQGTGA. CDR3 length equals 12 residues. The CDR3 here is CASSIDRVTQYF. The CDR3 nucleotides are TGTGCCAGCAGCATAGACAGGGTGACGCAGTATTTT.

The CDR3 nucleotides read TGTGCCAGCAGCCCCCTCGGGACAGGCAGCACTGAAGCTTTCTTT. Its protein is CASSPLGTGSTEAFF. V gene TRBV4-2 combines with J gene TRBJ1-1; 8 bases are shared with TRBD1. The trim removed 4 bases at V and 4 bases at J, leaving 8 bases unmatched. Germline-derived CDR1 and CDR2 are LGHNA and YNFKEQ. The CDR3 totals 15 residues.

The chain couples TRBV30 to TRBJ1-5; unclear D gene. Trimming stripped 2 bases from V and 0 bases from J, with 5 bases between. The CDR3 runs to 13 residues. Germline loops: CDR1 GTSNPN, CDR2 SVGIG (reference sequence). The CDR3 reads CAWSQASNQPQHF. CDR3 sequence (DNA): TGTGCCTGGAGTCAGGCTAGCAATCAGCCCCAGCATTTT.

V is TRBV6-5 and J is TRBJ2-7; 7 bases are shared with TRBD1. The CDR3 runs 14 residues. Germline V lookup: CDR1 MNHEY, CDR2 SVGAGI. Trimming cost V 5 bases and J 4 bases; bases outside gene matches: 8. As DNA, the CDR3 is TGTGCCAGCAGTAGGTCAGGGGGTGGGTACGAGCAGTACTTC. Its protein product is CASSRSGGGYEQYF.

This chain connects TRBV11-2 to TRBJ2-1, with a tentative D call TRBD1 (6 bases). The germline V gene has CDR1 SGHAT and CDR2 FQNNGV. This CDR3 contains 13 residues. The V end lost 5 bases, the J end lost 5 bases, and 10 bases lay between the germline ends. DNA of the CDR3: TGTGCCAGCAGCCAAGGACAGCACAATGAGCAGTTCTTC. Amino acids: CASSQGQHNEQFF.

This clone showed up just a few times. The chain combines TRBV7-8 with TRBJ1-1; D call uncertain. This CDR3 is built from 16 residues. V was shortened by 1 base and J by 1 base, with 13 bases between the two germline ends. The germline gives CDR1 SGHVS, CDR2 FQNEAQ. CDR3 bases: TGTGCCAGCAGCTTAGGGATCCCGGGTCCGAACACTGAAGCTTTCTTT. Translated, it gives CASSLGIPGPNTEAFF.

V and J are TRBV7-6 and TRBJ1-2, with TRBD1 matching over 7 bases. Germline CDR1 reads SGHVS; CDR2 reads FNYEAQ. V was pared by 1 base and J by 3 bases, with 5 bases of the junction left unmatched. CDR3 size: 15 residues. The CDR3 loop reads CASSLGHRGYYGYTF. DNA of the CDR3: TGTGCCAGCAGCTTAGGTCACAGGGGTTACTATGGCTACACCTTC.

The rearrangement joins TRBV12-5 to TRBJ2-1; maybe TRBD2 (5 bases). Germline CDR1 LGHNT, CDR2 FRNRAP. V shed 6 bases and J shed 1 base, with 10 bases lying between them. The CDR3 has 14 residues. The CDR3 DNA reads as TGTGCTAGTGGCCCTGGAGGTTCCTACAATGAGCAGTTCTTC. Protein product: CASGPGGSYNEQFF.

The rearrangement links TRBV10-3 to TRBJ1-2; 7 positions match TRBD1. Germline CDR1 is ENHRY and CDR2 is SYGVKD. Unmatched junction bases numbered 8, after V lost 7 bases and J lost 3 bases. CDR3 length equals 14 residues. The CDR3 here is CAITSTGADYGYTF. The CDR3 DNA sequence: TGTGCCATCACTTCAACAGGGGCGGACTATGGCTACACCTTC.

The chain carries TRBV30 and TRBJ2-7; 9 bases are a match to TRBD2. In germline, CDR1 is GTSNPN, CDR2 SVGIG (reference sequence). The CDR3 extends over 15 amino acids. Trimming at V came to 2 bases and at J to 1 base, leaving 6 bases not matched to a gene. CDR3 DNA: TGTGCCTGGAGTCTGGAGCTAGCGGGGTCCTACGAGCAGTACTTC. This encodes CAWSLELAGSYEQYF.

This rearrangement joins TRBV7-9 to TRBJ2-3; 10 bases fit TRBD2. With 4 bases clipped from V and 1 base from J, the junction kept 2 bases outside the gene matches. Germline V gene data show CDR1 as SEHNR and CDR2 as FQNEAQ (reference sequence). CDR3 length: 15 residues. CDR3 bases: TGTGCCAGCAGCTCTACTAGCGGGGGCACAGATACGCAGTATTTT. Its translation: CASSSTSGGTDTQYF.

The CDR3 DNA is TGCACCAGCAGCCCCGGTGGCTCATTCGGGGAGTTCGACGAGCAGTACTTC. Translation gives CTSSPGGSFGEFDEQYF. This chain uses TRBV1 with TRBJ2-7; whether TRBD2, the table's D call, matches the DNA was not checked. TRBV1 is recorded as a pseudogene. CDR3 length equals 17 residues.

The J gene is TRBJ2-2, the V gene TRBV6-5, with D possibly TRBD1 on 5 matching bases. Germline V CDR1 and CDR2: MNHEY, SVGAGI. The CDR3 is 14 amino acids. The V end was cut by 2 bases, the J end by 5 bases, with 9 bases between. The CDR3 sequence: CASSYPPGTGELFF. The DNA for the CDR3 is TGTGCCAGCAGTTACCCCCCAGGGACCGGGGAGCTGTTTTTT.

This clone was observed a single time. V gene TRBV3-1 (or the pseudogene TRBV3-2) combines with J gene TRBJ2-4; D not certain. The germline V gene has CDR1 LGHDT and CDR2 YNNKEL (reference sequence). The V gene lost 0 bases and the J gene lost 2 bases, with 11 bases spanning the gap. There are 16 residues in the CDR3. CDR3 amino acids: CASSQEWAFPKNIQYF. Written as DNA, the CDR3 is TGTGCCAGCAGCCAAGAATGGGCCTTTCCCAAAAACATTCAGTACTTC.